This TCR beta chain was found in a study of blood T cells in healthy people across ages. Healthy Caucasian individuals from Russia aged roughly 6 to 100 were enrolled as donors. Together with a sample-barcoded 5' primer, a J-beta primer mix was included in a second PCR lasting about 7 to 12 cycles. A 12-random-nucleotide template-switch adaptor tagged each cDNA molecule. TCRdb used MiXCR to reprocess the 5' RACE reads, holding one entry per CDR3 protein. The table records 1.4 million or so distinct CDR3 sequences, about 42% of them present only once. Findings and caveats of the study: Unsorted PBMCs ruled out conclusive naive versus antigen-experienced comparison. Age brought a roughly linear fall in TCR beta diversity measured per million T cells.

As for this clonotype: Its antigen is as yet unknown.

The germline V and J ends were trimmed by 5 bases and 2 bases, with 15 bases remaining between them. CDR3 length: 14 residues. Germline CDR1 and CDR2: SQVTM and ANQGSEA. The sequence was obtained from a woman under 30 in good health. The sequenced material came from blood. This sequence joins TRBV29-1 and TRBJ2-5, with D uncertain. The CDR3 bases are TGCAGCGTTCACAGCGAGTCGTCGCAAGAGACCCAGTACTTC. This sequence encodes CSVHSESSQETQYF. Supplemented by reference TRBV29-1 and TRBJ2-5, the full variable domain reads SAVISQKPSRDICQRGTSLTIQCQVDSQVTMMFWYRQQPGQSLTLIATANQGSEATYESGFVIDKFPISRPNLTFSTLTVSNMSPEDSSIYLCSVHSESSQETQYFGPGTRLLVL.